These 8 T cell receptor beta chains were sequenced from one sample in a study of cytomegalovirus exposure and HLA in healthy donors. The PCR contained 60 Vbeta and 13 Jbeta primers. Method: immunoSEQ multiplex PCR; TCRdb's copy keeps in-frame clones and lacks some. The sample has 150,000 to 200,000 clones, 82% seen once; the top ten hold 1.5% to 1.7%. Source material: PBMCs. These receptors were collected from a man between 35 and 55 years old in good health and CMV-seronegative.

The CDR3 nucleotides read TGTGCCATCAGTGTGGAAACCAGCGGGAGCTCCTACGAGCAGTACTTC. It translates to CAISVETSGSSYEQYF. The chain combines TRBV10-3 with TRBJ2-7; 8 bases align to TRBD2. The CDR3 extends over 16 amino acids. J was trimmed by 0 bases and V by 4 bases; bases with no gene match: 8. Germline CDR1 reads ENHRY; CDR2 reads SYGVKD.

The chain is built from TRBV5-1 and TRBJ2-3; D is uncertain. This CDR3 is 14 amino acids long. The V gene lost 2 bases and the J gene lost 2 bases, with 9 bases spanning the gap. Per germline, CDR1 SGHRS and CDR2 YFSETQ. The DNA of the CDR3 is TGCGCCAGCAGCTTAAAAACAGACACAGATACGCAGTATTTT. It translates to CASSLKTDTDTQYF.

This rearrangement joins TRBV7-3 to TRBJ2-3; no clear D. Germline-derived CDR1 and CDR2 are SGHTA and FQGTGA. V was trimmed by 1 base and J by 5 bases, leaving 19 bases between them. The CDR3 has 17 residues. The CDR3 DNA sequence: TGTGCCAGCAGCTTAATTGTGACACCCGGCAAAAGAGATACGCAGTATTTT. Translated, it gives CASSLIVTPGKRDTQYF.

This chain uses TRBV30 with TRBJ1-1; no clear D. CDR3 length: 13 amino acids. The germline gives CDR1 GTSNPN, CDR2 SVGIG (reference sequence). The V end lost 3 bases, the J end lost 5 bases, and 13 bases lay between the germline ends. The CDR3 DNA is TGTGCCTGGAGAGAGCAGGCGGGTACTGAAGCTTTCTTT. Translated: CAWREQAGTEAFF.

V and J are TRBV7-9 and TRBJ2-7; 13 nucleotides align to TRBD2. CDR3 length equals 15 residues. Germline CDR1 reads SEHNR; CDR2 reads FQNEAQ (reference sequence). V lost 1 base and J lost 6; bases outside the gene matches: 3. This chain's CDR3 is CASSLVGTSGTEQYF. CDR3 nucleotides: TGTGCCAGCAGCTTAGTAGGGACTAGCGGGACCGAGCAGTACTTC.

This chain uses TRBV13 with TRBJ2-2; 10 bases align to TRBD2. V shed 3 bases and J 9 bases; nucleotides not matched to a gene: 4. This CDR3 region has 14 residues. Germline V lookup: CDR1 PRHDT, CDR2 FYEKMQ (reference sequence). The CDR3 loop reads CASSFLAGDRELFF. CDR3 coding DNA: TGTGCCAGCAGCTTTCTAGCGGGAGATAGGGAGCTGTTTTTT.

This clone was picked up one time. This chain uses TRBV5-4 with TRBJ2-7; D not certain. This CDR3 has 13 residues. Trimming pared 5 bases from V and 1 base from J, leaving 10 bases between. In germline, CDR1 is SGHNT, CDR2 YYREEE (reference sequence). CDR3 sequence: CASSPQDSYEQYF. CDR3 nucleotide sequence: TGTGCCAGCAGTCCCCAGGATTCCTACGAGCAGTACTTC.

As DNA, the CDR3 is TGTGCCAGCACCGCAGCAGGGGGCTACACCTTC. Protein: CASTAAGGYTF. V is TRBV5-4 and J is TRBJ1-2, with D maybe TRBD1 (5 bases). Germline CDR1 is SGHNT and CDR2 is YYREEE (reference sequence). This CDR3 has 11 residues. Trimming removed 6 bases from V and 8 bases from J, with 11 bases in between.